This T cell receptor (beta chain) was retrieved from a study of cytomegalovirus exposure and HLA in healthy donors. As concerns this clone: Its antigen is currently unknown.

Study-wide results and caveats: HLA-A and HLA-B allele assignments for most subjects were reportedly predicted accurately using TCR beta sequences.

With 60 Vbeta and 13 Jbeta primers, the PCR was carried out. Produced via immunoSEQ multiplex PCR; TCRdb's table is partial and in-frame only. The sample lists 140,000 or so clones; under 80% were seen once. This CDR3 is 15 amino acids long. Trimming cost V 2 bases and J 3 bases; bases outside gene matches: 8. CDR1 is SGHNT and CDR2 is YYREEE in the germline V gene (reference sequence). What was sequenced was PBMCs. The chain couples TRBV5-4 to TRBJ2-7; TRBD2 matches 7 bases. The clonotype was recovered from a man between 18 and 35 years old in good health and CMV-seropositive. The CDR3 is CASSFQVGGYYEQYF. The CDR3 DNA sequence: TGTGCCAGCAGCTTTCAGGTGGGGGGGTACTACGAGCAGTACTTC.